The TCR beta chain described here comes from a study of spatial heterogeneity in lung cancer. CDR1 and CDR2 (germline): SQVTM, ANQGSEA. The CDR3 covers 14 residues. The trim removed 5 bases at V and 3 bases at J, leaving 5 bases unmatched. Time point indicated: sample taken at primary tumor resection. Whole RNA, which was extracted from tumor, nontumor lung tissue or frozen PBMC, was sequenced without any cell sorting. MiXCR was run by TCRdb on the 5' RACE reads, yielding one entry per CDR3 protein. The sample has around 60,000 distinct CDR3 sequences, 8% to 9% seen once. This clonotype was seen at least ten times.

The chain joins TRBV29-1 to TRBJ1-5, with 9 bases matching TRBD1. This sequence was found in a female donor with early-stage non-small cell lung cancer. Sequences were derived from PBMCs, sampled at surgery. The CDR3 sequence: CSVRQGGDNQPQHF. The CDR3 DNA sequence: TGCAGCGTTAGACAGGGGGGGGACAATCAGCCCCAGCATTTT.